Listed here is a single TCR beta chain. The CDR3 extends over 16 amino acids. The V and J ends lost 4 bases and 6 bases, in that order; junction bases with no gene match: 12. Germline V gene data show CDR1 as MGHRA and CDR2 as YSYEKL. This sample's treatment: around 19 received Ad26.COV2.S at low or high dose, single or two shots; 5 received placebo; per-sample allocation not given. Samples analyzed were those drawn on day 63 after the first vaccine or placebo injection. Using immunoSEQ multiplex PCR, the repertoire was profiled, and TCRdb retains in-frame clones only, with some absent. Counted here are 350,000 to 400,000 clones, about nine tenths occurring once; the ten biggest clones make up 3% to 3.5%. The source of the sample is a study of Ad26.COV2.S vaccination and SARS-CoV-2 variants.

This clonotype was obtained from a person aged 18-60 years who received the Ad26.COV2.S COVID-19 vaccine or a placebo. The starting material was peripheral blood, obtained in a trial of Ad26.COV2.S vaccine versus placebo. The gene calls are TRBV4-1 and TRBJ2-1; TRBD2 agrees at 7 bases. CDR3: CASSPSPLADLNEQFF. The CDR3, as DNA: TGCGCCAGCAGCCCTTCCCCTCTAGCGGATCTCAATGAGCAGTTCTTC.